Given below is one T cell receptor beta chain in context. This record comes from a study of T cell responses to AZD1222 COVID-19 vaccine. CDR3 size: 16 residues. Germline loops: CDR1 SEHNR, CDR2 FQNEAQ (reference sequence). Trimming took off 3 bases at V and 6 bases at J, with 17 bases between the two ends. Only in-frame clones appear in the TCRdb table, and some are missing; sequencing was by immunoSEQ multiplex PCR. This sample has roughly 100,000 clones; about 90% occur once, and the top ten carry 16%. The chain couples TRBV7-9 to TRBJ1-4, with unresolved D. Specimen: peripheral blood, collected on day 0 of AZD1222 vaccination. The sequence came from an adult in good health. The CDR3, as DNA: TGTGCCAGCAGCTTTGGGATCGAGATGGCAGATGAAAAACTGTTTTTT. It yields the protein CASSFGIEMADEKLFF.